This TCR beta chain came from a study of blood T cell repertoires in COVID-19. As for the study in general: Sites across the United States, Italy and Spain contributed samples from acute and convalescent COVID-19. The cDNA or gDNA used as material had been derived from T cells, B-cell-depleted T cells, or PBMCs.

Germline CDR1 and CDR2: SGDLS and YYNGEE. This CDR3 has 13 residues. V shed 3 bases, J shed 5 bases, and the junction held 3 bases outside the gene matches. Profiling relied on immunoSEQ multiplex PCR, and the TCRdb table lists in-frame clones only, not all of them. The sample contains about 50,000 clones, around 92% of which appear only once. The sequence derives from a man in his fifties or sixties with active COVID-19. The material sequenced was peripheral blood. This chain links TRBV9 with TRBJ2-5, with 8 bases lining up with TRBD2. The CDR3 region is CASSAGRGETQYF. The DNA for the CDR3 is TGTGCCAGCAGCGCCGGGAGGGGGGAGACCCAGTACTTC.